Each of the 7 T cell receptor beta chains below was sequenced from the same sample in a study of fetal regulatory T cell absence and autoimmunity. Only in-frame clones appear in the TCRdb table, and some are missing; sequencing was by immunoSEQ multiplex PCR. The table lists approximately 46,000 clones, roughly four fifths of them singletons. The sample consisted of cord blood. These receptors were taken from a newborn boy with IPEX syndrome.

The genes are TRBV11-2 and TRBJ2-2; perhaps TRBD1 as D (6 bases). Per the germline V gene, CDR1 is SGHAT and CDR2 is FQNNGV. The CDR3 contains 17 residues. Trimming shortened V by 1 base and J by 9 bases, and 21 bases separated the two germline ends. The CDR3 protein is CASSLVGPRGFDRELFF. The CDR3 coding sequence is TGTGCCAGCAGCTTAGTCGGACCCAGGGGATTTGACAGGGAGCTGTTTTTT.

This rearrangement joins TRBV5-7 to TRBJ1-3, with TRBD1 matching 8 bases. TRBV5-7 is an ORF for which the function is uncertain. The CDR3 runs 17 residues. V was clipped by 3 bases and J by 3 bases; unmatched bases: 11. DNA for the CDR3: TGTGCCAGCAGCTGGCCGTCACAGGGGGGAATTGGAAACACCATATATTTT. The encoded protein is CASSWPSQGGIGNTIYF.

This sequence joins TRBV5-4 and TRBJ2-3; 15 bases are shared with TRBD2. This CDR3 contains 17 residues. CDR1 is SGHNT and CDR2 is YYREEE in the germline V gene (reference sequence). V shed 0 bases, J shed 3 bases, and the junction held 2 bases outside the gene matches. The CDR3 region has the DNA TGTGCCAGCAGCTTGGGGACTAGCGGGAGGGGGACAGATACGCAGTATTTT. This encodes CASSLGTSGRGTDTQYF.

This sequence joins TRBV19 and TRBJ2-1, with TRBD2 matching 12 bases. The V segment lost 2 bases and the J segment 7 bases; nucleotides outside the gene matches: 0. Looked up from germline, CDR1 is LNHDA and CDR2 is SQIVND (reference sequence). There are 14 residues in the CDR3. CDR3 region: CASSILAGGNEQFF. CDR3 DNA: TGTGCCAGTAGTATACTAGCGGGAGGGAATGAGCAGTTCTTC. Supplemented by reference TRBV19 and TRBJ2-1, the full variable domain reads DGGITQSPKYLFRKEGQNVTLSCEQNLNHDAMYWYRQDPGQGLRLIYYSQIVNDFQKGDIAEGYSVSREKKESFPLTVTSAQKNPTAFYLCASSILAGGNEQFFGPGTRLTVL.

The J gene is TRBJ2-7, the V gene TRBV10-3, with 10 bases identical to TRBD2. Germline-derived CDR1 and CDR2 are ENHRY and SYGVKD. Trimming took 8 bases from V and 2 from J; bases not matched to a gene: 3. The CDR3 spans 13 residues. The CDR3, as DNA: TGTGCCATCGGGACTAGCGTTACCTACGAGCAGTACTTC. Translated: CAIGTSVTYEQYF.

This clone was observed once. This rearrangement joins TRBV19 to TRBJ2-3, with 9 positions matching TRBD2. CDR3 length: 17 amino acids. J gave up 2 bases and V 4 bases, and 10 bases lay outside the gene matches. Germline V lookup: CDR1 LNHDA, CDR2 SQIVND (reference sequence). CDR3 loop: CASSRRISGSPTDTQYF. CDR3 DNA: TGTGCCAGTAGTAGGAGGATTAGCGGGAGTCCCACAGATACGCAGTATTTT.

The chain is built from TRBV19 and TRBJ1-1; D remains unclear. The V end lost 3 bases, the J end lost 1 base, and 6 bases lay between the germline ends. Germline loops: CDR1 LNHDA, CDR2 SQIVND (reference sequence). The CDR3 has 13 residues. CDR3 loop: CASSMKGNTEAFF. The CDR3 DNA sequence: TGTGCCAGTAGTATGAAAGGGAACACTGAAGCTTTCTTT.